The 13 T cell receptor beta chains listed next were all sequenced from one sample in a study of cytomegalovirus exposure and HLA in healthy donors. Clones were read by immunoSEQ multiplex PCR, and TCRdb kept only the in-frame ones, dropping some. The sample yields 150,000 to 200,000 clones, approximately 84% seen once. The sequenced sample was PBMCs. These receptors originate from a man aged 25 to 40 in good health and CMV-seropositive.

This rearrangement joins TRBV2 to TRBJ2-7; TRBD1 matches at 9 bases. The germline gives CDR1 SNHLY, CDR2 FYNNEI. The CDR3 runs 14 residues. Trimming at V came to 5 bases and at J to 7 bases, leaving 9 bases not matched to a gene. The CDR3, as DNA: TGTGCCAGCAGTACGGGACAGGGAGCGGTAGAGCAGTACTTC. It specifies CASSTGQGAVEQYF. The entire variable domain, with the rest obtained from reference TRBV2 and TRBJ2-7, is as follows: EPEVTQTPSHQVTQMGQEVILRCVPISNHLYFYWYRQILGQKVEFLVSFYNNEISEKSEIFDDQFSVERPDGSNFTLKIRSTKLEDSAMYFCASSTGQGAVEQYFGPGTRLTVT.

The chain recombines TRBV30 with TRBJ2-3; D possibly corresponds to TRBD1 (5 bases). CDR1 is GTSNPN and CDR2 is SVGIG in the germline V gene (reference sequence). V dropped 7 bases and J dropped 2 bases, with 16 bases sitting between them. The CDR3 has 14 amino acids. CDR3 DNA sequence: TGTGCCTTGTCTGGGGCCGTATCCACAGATACGCAGTATTTT. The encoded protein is CALSGAVSTDTQYF.

CDR3 sequence reads: CASSPGLAGLNNEQFF. The DNA for the CDR3 is TGTGCCAGCAGCCCAGGACTAGCGGGGCTCAACAATGAGCAGTTCTTC. The chain recombines TRBV7-2 with TRBJ2-1; 12 nucleotides agree with TRBD2. CDR1 SGHTA and CDR2 FQGNSA come from the germline V gene. The CDR3 runs to 16 residues. The V gene end was trimmed by 5 bases and the J gene end by 5 bases; junction bases not matched to a gene: 7.

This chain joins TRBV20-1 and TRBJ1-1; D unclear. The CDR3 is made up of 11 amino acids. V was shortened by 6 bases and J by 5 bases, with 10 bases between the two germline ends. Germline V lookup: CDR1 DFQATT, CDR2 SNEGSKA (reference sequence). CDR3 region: CSARHGTEAFF. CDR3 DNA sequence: TGCAGTGCCCGGCACGGGACTGAAGCTTTCTTT.

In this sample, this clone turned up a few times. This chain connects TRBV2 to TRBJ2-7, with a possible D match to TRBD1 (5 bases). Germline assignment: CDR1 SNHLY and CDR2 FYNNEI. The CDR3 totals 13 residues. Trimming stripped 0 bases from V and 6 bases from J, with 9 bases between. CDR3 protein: CASSEAGPGEQYF. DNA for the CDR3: TGTGCCAGCAGTGAAGCGGGGCCAGGCGAGCAGTACTTC.

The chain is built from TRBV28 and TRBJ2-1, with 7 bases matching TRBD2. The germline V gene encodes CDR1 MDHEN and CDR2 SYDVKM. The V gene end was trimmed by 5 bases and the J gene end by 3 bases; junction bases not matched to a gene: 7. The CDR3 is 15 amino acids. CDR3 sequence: CASSRSGEGYNEQFF. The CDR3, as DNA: TGTGCCAGCAGTCGGAGCGGGGAGGGCTACAATGAGCAGTTCTTC.

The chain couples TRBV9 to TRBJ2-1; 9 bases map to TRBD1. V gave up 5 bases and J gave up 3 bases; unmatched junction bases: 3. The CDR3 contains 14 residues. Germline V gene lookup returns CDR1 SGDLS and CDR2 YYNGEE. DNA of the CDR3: TGTGCCAGCAGTGGGGGACAGGGCTACAATGAGCAGTTCTTC. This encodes CASSGGQGYNEQFF.

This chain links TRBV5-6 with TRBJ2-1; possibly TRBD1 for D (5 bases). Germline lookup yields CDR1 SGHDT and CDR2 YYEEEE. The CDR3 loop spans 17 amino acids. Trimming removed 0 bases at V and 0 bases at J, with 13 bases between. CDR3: CASSLEGVLSSYNEQFF. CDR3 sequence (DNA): TGTGCCAGCAGCTTGGAAGGGGTCCTGAGCTCCTACAATGAGCAGTTCTTC.

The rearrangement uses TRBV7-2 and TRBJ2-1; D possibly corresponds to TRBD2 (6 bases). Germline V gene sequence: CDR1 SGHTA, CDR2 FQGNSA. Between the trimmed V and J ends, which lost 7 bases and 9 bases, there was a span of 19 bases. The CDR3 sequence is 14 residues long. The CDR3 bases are TGTGCCAGCACCCCCGCGTCGGGAGCCGGTGAGCAGTTCTTC. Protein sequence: CASTPASGAGEQFF.

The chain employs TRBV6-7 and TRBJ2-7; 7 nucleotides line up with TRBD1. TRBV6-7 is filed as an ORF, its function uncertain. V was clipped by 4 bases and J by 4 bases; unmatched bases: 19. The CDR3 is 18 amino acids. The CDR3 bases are TGTGCCAGCAGTTCCCCGGGACAGCCCGTGAAGATTATTTACGAGCAGTACTTC. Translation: CASSSPGQPVKIIYEQYF.

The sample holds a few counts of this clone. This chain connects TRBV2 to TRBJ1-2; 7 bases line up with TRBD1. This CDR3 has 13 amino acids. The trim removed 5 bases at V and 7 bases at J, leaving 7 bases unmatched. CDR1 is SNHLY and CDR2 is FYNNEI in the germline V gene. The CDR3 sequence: CASSLWTGPGYTF. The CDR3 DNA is TGTGCCAGCAGTCTCTGGACAGGTCCTGGCTACACCTTC.

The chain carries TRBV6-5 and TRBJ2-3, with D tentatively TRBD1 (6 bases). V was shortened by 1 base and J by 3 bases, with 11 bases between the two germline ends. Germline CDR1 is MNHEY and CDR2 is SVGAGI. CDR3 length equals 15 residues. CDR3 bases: TGTGCCAGCAGTTACTGGCGGCAGGGGACAGATACGCAGTATTTT. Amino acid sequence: CASSYWRQGTDTQYF.

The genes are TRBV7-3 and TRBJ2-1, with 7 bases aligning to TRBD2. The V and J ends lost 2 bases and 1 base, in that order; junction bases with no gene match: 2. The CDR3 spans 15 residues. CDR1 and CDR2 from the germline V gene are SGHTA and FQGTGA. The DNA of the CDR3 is TGTGCCAGCAGCTTAGCGGGAGAGTCCTACAATGAGCAGTTCTTC. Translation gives CASSLAGESYNEQFF.